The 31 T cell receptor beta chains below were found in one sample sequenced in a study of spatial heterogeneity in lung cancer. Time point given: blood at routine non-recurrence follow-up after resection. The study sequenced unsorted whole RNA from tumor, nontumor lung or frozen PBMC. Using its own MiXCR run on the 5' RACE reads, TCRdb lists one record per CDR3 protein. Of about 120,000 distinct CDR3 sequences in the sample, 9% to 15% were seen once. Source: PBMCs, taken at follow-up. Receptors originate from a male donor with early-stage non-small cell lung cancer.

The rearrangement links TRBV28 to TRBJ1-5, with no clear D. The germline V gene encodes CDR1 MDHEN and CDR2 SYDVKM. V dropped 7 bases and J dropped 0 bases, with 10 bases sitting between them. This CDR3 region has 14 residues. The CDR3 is CASNIEYSNQPQHF. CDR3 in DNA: TGTGCCAGCAACATCGAATATAGCAATCAGCCCCAGCATTTT.

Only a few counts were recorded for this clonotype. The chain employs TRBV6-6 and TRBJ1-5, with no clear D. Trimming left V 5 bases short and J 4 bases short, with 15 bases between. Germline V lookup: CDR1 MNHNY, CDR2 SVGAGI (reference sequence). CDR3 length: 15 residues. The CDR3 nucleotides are TGTGCCAGCAGTCAGGACGGGTCGGGGAATCAGCCCCAGCATTTT. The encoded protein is CASSQDGSGNQPQHF.

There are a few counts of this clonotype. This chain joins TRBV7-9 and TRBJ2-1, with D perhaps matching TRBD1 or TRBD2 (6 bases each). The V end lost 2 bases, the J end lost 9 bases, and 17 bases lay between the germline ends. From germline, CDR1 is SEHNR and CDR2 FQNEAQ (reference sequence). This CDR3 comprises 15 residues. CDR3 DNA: TGTGCCAGCAGCTTAAGAGGGGGGAGAGAAACTGAGCAGTTCTTC. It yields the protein CASSLRGGRETEQFF.

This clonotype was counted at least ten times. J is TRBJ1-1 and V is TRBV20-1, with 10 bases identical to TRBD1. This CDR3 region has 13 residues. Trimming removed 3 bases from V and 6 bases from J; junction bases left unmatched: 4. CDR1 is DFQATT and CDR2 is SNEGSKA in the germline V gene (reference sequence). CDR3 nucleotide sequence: TGCAGTGCTAGGATGACAGGGGGCTCTGAAGCTTTCTTT. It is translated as CSARMTGGSEAFF.

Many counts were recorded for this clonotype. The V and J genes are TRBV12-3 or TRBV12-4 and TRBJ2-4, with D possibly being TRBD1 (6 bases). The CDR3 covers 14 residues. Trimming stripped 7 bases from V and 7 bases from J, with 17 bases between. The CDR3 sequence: CASTLKARGNIQYF. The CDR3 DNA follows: TGTGCCAGCACCCTAAAGGCCAGGGGTAACATTCAGTACTTC.

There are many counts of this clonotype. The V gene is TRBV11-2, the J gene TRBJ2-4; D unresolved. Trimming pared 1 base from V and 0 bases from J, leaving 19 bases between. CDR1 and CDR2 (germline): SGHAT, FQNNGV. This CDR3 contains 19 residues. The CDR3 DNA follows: TGTGCCAGCAGCTTAGCTCCTACGTTGGGGAACCTAGCCAAAAACATTCAGTACTTC. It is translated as CASSLAPTLGNLAKNIQYF.

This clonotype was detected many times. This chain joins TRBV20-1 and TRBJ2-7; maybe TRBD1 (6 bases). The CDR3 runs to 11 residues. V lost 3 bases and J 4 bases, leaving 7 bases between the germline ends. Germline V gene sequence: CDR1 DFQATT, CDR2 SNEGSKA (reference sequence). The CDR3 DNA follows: TGCAGTGCTAGTACAGGGTACGAGCAGTACTTC. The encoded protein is CSASTGYEQYF.

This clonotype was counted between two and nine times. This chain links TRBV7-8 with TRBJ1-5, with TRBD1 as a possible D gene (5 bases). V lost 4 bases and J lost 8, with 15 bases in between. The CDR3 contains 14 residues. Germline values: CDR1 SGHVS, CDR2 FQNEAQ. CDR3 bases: TGTGCCAGCAGCTCGGGACGGACCCGAGAGCCCCAGCATTTT. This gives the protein CASSSGRTREPQHF. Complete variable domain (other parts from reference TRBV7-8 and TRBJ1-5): GAGVSQSPRYKVAKRGQDVALRCDPISGHVSLFWYQQALGQGPEFLTYFQNEAQLDKSGLPSDRFFAERPEGSVSTLKIQRTQQEDSAVYLCASSSGRTREPQHFGDGTRLSIL.

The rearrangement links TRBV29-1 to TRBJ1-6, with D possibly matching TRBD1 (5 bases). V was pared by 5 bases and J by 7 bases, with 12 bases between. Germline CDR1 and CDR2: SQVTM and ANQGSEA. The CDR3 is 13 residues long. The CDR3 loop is CSVRDDANSPLHF. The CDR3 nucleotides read TGCAGCGTTAGGGACGATGCAAATTCACCCCTCCACTTT.

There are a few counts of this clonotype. The DNA of the CDR3 is TGTGCCAGTAGTTCGGGAGGGACAGACAACAACTATGGCTACACCTTC. This gives the protein CASSSGGTDNNYGYTF. The rearrangement links TRBV19 to TRBJ1-2, with 7 bases identical to TRBD1. Germline CDR1 LNHDA, CDR2 SQIVND (reference sequence). V was clipped by 5 bases and J by 2 bases; unmatched bases: 11. The CDR3 extends over 16 amino acids.

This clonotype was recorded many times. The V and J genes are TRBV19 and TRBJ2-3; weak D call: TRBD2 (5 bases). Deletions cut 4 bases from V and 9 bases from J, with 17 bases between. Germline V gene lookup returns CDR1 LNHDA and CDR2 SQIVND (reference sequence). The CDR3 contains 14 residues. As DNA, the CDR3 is TGTGCCAGTAGTAAGCTAGGAGGAGAAGAAACGCAGTATTTT. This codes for CASSKLGGEETQYF.

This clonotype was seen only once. The DNA of the CDR3 is TGTGCCAGCTCATCTGCCAGGACCCAAGAGACCCAGTACTTC. This translates into CASSSARTQETQYF. The chain uses TRBV19 and TRBJ2-5; D ambiguous. The V gene's germline CDR1 is LNHDA and CDR2 SQIVND (reference sequence). The CDR3 is 14 amino acids. V was clipped by 9 bases and J by 1 base, with 15 bases between them.

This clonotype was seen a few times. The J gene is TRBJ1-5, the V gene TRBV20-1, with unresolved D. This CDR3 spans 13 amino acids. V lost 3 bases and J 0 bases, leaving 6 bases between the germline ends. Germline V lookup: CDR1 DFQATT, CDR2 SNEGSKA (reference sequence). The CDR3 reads CSARRPSNQPQHF. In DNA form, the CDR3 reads TGCAGTGCTAGGCGGCCTAGCAATCAGCCCCAGCATTTT.

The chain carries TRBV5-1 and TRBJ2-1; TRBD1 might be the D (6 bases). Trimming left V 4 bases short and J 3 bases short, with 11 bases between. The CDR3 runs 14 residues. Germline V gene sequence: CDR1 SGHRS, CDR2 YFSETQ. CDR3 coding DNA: TGCGCCAGCAGCCAACAACAGGGCTACAATGAGCAGTTCTTC. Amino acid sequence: CASSQQQGYNEQFF.

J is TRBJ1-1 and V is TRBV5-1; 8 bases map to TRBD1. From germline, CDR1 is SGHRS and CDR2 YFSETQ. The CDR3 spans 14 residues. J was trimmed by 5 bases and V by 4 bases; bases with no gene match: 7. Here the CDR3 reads CASSTGQGRTEAFF. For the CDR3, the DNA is TGCGCCAGCAGCACCGGACAGGGCCGAACTGAAGCTTTCTTT.

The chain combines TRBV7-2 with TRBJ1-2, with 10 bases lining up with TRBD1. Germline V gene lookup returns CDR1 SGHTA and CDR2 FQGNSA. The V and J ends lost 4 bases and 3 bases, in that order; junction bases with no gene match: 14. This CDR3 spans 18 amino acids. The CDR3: CASSYVPGQGHQHYGYTF. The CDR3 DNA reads TGTGCCAGCAGCTACGTCCCGGGACAGGGGCATCAACACTATGGCTACACCTTC. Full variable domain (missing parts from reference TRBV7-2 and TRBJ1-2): GAGVSQSPSNKVTEKGKDVELRCDPISGHTALYWYRQSLGQGLEFLIYFQGNSAPDKSGLPSDRFSAERTGGSVSTLTIQRTQQEDSAVYLCASSYVPGQGHQHYGYTFGSGTRLTVV.

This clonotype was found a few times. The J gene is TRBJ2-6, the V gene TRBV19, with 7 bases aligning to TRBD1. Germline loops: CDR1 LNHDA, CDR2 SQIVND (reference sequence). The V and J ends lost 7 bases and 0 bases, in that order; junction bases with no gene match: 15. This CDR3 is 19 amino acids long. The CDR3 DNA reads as TGTGCCAGTATCCCGGGTTTAAGTCCAGGGGGCTCTGGGGCCAACGTCCTGACTTTC. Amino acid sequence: CASIPGLSPGGSGANVLTF. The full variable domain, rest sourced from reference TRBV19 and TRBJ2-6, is DGGITQSPKYLFRKEGQNVTLSCEQNLNHDAMYWYRQDPGQGLRLIYYSQIVNDFQKGDIAEGYSVSREKKESFPLTVTSAQKNPTAFYLCASIPGLSPGGSGANVLTFGAGSRLTVL.

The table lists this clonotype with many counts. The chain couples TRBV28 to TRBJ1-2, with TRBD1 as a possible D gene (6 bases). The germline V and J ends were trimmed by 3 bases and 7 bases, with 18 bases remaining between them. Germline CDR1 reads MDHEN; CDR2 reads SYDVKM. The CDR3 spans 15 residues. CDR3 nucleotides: TGTGCCAGCAGTTTCCTGACAGGAAGGGAACGTGGCTACACCTTC. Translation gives CASSFLTGRERGYTF.

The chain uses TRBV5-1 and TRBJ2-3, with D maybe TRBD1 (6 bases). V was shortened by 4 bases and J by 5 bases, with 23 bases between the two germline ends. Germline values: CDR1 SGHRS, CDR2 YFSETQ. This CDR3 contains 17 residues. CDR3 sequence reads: CASSIRGPTAQGDTQYF. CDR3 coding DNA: TGCGCCAGCAGCATACGGGGACCGACCGCACAGGGAGATACGCAGTATTTT.

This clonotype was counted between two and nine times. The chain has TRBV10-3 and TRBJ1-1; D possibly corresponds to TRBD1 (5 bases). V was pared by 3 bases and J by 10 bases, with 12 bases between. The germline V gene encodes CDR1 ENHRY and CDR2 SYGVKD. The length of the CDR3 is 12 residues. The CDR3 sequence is CAISETTGVAFF. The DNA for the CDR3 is TGTGCCATCAGTGAAACTACAGGTGTAGCTTTCTTT.

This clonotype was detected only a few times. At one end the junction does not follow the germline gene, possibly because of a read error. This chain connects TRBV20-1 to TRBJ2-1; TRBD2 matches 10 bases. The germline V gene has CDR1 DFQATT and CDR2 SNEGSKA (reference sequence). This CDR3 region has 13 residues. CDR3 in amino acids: CSARGTSDNEQFF. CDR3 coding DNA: TGCAGTGCCAGAGGGACTAGCGATAATGAGCAGTTCTTC.

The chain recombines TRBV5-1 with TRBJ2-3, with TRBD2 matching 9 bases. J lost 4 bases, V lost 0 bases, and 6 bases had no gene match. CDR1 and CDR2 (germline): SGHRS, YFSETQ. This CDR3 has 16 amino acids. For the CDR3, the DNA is TGCGCCAGCAGCTTGGCGCTAGCGGGGTTTTCAGATACGCAGTATTTT. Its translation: CASSLALAGFSDTQYF.

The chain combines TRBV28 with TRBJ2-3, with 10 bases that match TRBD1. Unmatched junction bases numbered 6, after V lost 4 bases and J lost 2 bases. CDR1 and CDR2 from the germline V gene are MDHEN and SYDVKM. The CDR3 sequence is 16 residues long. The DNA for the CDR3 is TGTGCCAGCAGTTCGCCGGGACAGGGGTCCACAGATACGCAGTATTTT. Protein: CASSSPGQGSTDTQYF. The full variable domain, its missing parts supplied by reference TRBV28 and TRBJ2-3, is DVKVTQSSRYLVKRTGEKVFLECVQDMDHENMFWYRQDPGLGLRLIYFSYDVKMKEKGDIPEGYSVSREKKERFSLILESASTNQTSMYLCASSSPGQGSTDTQYFGPGTRLTVL.

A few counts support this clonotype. CDR3 in amino acids: CASSTRRDNEQFF. The CDR3 DNA follows: TGTGCCAGCAGCACGAGACGGGACAATGAGCAGTTCTTC. The chain links TRBV7-2 to TRBJ2-1; unclear D gene. The CDR3 extends over 13 amino acids. V lost 5 bases and J 5 bases, leaving 10 bases between the germline ends. Germline V lookup: CDR1 SGHTA, CDR2 FQGNSA.

The CDR3 reads CASSRRQGVWSGYGYTF. The CDR3 DNA follows: TGTGCCAGCAGTAGGAGACAGGGGGTTTGGTCTGGGTATGGCTACACCTTC. The V and J genes are TRBV27 and TRBJ1-2; TRBD1 matches 9 bases. Trimming took 5 bases from V and 5 from J; bases not matched to a gene: 15. CDR3 size: 17 residues. Germline V gives CDR1 MNHEY, CDR2 SMNVEV (reference sequence).

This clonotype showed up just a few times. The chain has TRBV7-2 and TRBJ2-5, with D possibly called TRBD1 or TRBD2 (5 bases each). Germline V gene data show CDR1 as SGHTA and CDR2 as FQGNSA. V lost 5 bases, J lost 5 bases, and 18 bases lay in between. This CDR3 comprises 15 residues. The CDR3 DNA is TGTGCCAGCAGCCGTCCGGGGCCGGGGAAGGAGACCCAGTACTTC. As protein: CASSRPGPGKETQYF. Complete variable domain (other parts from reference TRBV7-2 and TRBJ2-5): GAGVSQSPSNKVTEKGKDVELRCDPISGHTALYWYRQSLGQGLEFLIYFQGNSAPDKSGLPSDRFSAERTGGSVSTLTIQRTQQEDSAVYLCASSRPGPGKETQYFGPGTRLLVL.

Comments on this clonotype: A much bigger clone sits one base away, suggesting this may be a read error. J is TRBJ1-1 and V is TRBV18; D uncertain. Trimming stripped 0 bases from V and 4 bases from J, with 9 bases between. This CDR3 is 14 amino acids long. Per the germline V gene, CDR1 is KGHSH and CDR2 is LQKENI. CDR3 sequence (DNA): TGTGCCAGCTCACCACCGGAACAAGTCACTGAAGCTTTCTTT. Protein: CASSPPEQVTEAFF.

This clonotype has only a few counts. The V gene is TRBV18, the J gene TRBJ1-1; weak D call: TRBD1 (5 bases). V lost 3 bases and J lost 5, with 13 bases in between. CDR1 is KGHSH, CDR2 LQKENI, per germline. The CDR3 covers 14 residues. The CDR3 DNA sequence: TGTGCCAGCTCACCGGGACTCCGGGAAACTGAAGCTTTCTTT. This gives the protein CASSPGLRETEAFF.

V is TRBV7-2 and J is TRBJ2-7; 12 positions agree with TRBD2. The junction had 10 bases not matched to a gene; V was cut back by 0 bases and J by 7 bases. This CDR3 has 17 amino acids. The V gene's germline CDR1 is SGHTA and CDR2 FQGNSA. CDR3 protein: CASSLAPLTSGGEEQYF. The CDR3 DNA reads TGTGCCAGCAGCTTAGCTCCATTGACTAGCGGGGGTGAGGAGCAGTACTTC.

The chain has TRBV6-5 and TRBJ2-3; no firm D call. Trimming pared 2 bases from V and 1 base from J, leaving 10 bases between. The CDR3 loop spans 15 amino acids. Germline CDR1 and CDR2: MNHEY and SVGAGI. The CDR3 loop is CASSYGGLGTDTQYF. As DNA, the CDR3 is TGTGCCAGCAGTTACGGTGGCTTAGGCACAGATACGCAGTATTTT.

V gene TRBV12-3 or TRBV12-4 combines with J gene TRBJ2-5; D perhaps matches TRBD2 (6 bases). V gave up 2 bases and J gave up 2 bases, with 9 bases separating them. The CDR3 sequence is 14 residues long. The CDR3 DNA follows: TGTGCCAGCAGTTTAATAGGAGGGCAAGAGACCCAGTACTTC. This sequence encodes CASSLIGGQETQYF.